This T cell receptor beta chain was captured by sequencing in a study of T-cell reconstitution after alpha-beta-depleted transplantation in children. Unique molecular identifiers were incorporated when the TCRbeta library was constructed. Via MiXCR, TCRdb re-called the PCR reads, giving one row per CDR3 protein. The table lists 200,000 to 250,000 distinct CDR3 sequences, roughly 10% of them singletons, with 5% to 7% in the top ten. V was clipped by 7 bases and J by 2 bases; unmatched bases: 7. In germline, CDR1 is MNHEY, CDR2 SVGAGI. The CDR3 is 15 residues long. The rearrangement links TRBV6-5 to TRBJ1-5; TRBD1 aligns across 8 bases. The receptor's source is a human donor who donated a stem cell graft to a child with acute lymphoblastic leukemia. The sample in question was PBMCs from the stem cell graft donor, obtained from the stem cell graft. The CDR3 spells CASTYGQGGNQPQHF. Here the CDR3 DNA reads TGTGCCAGCACCTACGGACAGGGTGGCAATCAGCCCCAGCATTTT.